This T cell receptor (beta chain) was observed in a study of blood T cells in healthy people across ages. Study-wide points: Diversity of TCR beta correlated strongly with naive T cell percentage.

Comment on this clonotype: Its specificity is unknown. One base away lies a much larger clone, so this may be a sequencing read error.

Combining a sample-barcoded 5' primer with a J-beta primer mix, a second PCR ran for roughly 7 to 12 cycles. At least 2.5 million CDR3-containing paired-end reads were obtained per sample. TCRdb re-called the 5' RACE reads through MiXCR, storing one row per CDR3 protein. The sample consists of roughly 1,700,000 distinct CDR3 sequences, 25% to 30% of them appearing once. Germline-derived CDR1 and CDR2 are LGHNT and FRNRAP. CDR3 size: 17 residues. Material: blood. The V gene is TRBV12-5, the J gene TRBJ2-4; possibly TRBD1 or TRBD2 for D (5 bases each). The origin of this receptor is a woman in her thirties in good health. CDR3 in amino acids: CTSGLVPGSFGKNIQYF. The CDR3 DNA follows: TGTACTAGTGGTTTGGTACCAGGGAGTTTCGGCAAAAACATTCAGTACTTC.